Presented here are 2 T cell receptor beta chains from one specimen sequenced in a study of long-term antiretroviral therapy in people with HIV. They ran version v3.0 of the immunoSEQ assay at survey level. Clones were sequenced by immunoSEQ multiplex PCR, and TCRdb holds only the in-frame ones, with some missing. Counted here are tens of thousands of clones, approximately 83% occurring once; the ten biggest clones make up around 3.7%. The sequencing used unsorted PBMCs, collected 0.8 years before starting antiretroviral therapy. Receptors originate from a man between 18 and 35 years old with HIV.

The V gene is TRBV9, the J gene TRBJ2-2; the D gene is possibly TRBD2 (6 bases). V lost 5 bases and J lost 2, with 13 bases in between. The length of the CDR3 is 15 residues. CDR1 and CDR2 from the germline V gene are SGDLS and YYNGEE. The CDR3 nucleotides read TGTGCCAGCAGATTAGCGGAGGTAAACACCGGGGAGCTGTTTTTT. Protein product: CASRLAEVNTGELFF. Filled out from reference TRBV9 and TRBJ2-2, the complete variable domain reads DSGVTQTPKHLITATGQRVTLRCSPRSGDLSVYWYQQSLDQGLQFLIQYYNGEERAKGNILERFSAQQFPDLHSELNLSSLELGDSALYFCASRLAEVNTGELFFGEGSRLTVL.

The chain employs TRBV2 and TRBJ1-1; D is possibly TRBD1 (6 bases). The V end lost 9 bases, the J end lost 0 bases, and 20 bases lay between the germline ends. The CDR3 is made up of 16 amino acids. Germline loops: CDR1 SNHLY, CDR2 FYNNEI. The CDR3 nucleotides are TGTGCCAGGACCGGGACACAGTCGCGCATGAACACTGAAGCTTTCTTT. Amino acid sequence: CARTGTQSRMNTEAFF.